The clone carrying this TCR beta chain was seen once. Sequencing used immunoSEQ multiplex PCR; TCRdb keeps in-frame clones, though not all of them. The sample contains 260,000 or so clones, more than 75% of which appear only once. The record originates from a study of cytomegalovirus exposure and HLA in healthy donors. The CDR3 extends over 17 amino acids. V lost 8 bases and J 6 bases, leaving 26 bases between the germline ends. Germline V gene sequence: CDR1 MNHEY, CDR2 SMNVEV (reference sequence). Sequencing was done on a sample of PBMCs. This sequence originates from a woman aged 18-29 years in good health and CMV-seronegative. The rearrangement links TRBV27 to TRBJ2-1, with a weak D call TRBD1 (6 bases). Here the CDR3 reads CASRLVRTDPDSNEQFF. CDR3 bases: TGTGCCAGCCGCCTAGTAAGGACAGATCCTGACTCCAATGAGCAGTTCTTC.